This T cell receptor (beta chain) was identified during a study of human T cells and chemical hapten exposure. On this clonotype itself: Its target is not known.

Unique molecular identifiers were attached to individual cDNA molecules within the library. TCRdb recomputed calls from the RACE reads with MiXCR, one row per CDR3 protein. The profile shows about 110,000 distinct CDR3 sequences, 12% of them singletons. Time point defined: pre-sensitization, week 0. The treatment here: therapeutic diphenylcyclopropenone sensitization with weekly scalp DPC. General observations from the study: Because they had alopecia, donors may respond immunologically unlike healthy people.

The clonotype was recovered from a woman in her fifties or sixties with alopecia areata. Some clones in this sample may be carry-over from other donors' samples. The sequences come from whole blood, collected in connection with sensitization to the hapten diphenylcyclopropenone (DPC).

CDR3 region: CASSDQVFEKLFF. As DNA, the CDR3 is TGTGCCAGCAGTGATCAGGTCTTTGAAAAACTGTTTTTT. J is TRBJ1-4 and V is TRBV6-1; no clear D. The germline V gene encodes CDR1 MNHNS and CDR2 SASEGT. This CDR3 spans 13 amino acids. Trimming removed 3 bases from V and 7 bases from J, with 9 bases in between.